This entry concerns a single T cell receptor (beta chain). Its specificity is not known. Other DNA sequences in the sample encode the same CDR3. The data were obtained in a study of cytomegalovirus exposure and HLA in healthy donors. Overall study context: Among the 398 genotyped donors, less than 85% were placed in the Caucasian-associated ancestry cluster. Regarding the study as a whole: In a later analysis, a genetic analysis reported fewer productive-TCR N-insertions in an Asian-associated ancestry cluster than the cohort average. The study carried out a later analysis of TCR beta sequences. It associated around 17,000 of them with specific HLA alleles at a false discovery rate of 0.05.

The PCR made use of 60 Vbeta and 13 Jbeta primers. How the authors handled the data: Later, an analysis found 80 million or so unique TCR beta chains, and about 10 million of these were shared. The assay was immunoSEQ multiplex PCR, and TCRdb's table has in-frame clones only and misses some. For V, J and clone size, that table is used; D and trimming come from the DNA. The sample holds roughly 140,000 clones; roughly 85% are singletons and the top ten take about 1.7%. Per germline, CDR1 MNHEY and CDR2 SMNVEV (reference sequence). The CDR3 sequence is 14 residues long. Losses at the gene ends were 0 bases for V and 3 bases for J; bases not matched to a gene: 2.

Sequencing used PBMCs. This TCR was sampled from a woman in her twenties or thirties in good health and CMV-seronegative. V usage is TRBV27 and J usage is TRBJ2-7, with TRBD1 identical over 7 bases. DNA for the CDR3: TGTGCCAGCAGTTTATCGTCAGGGGGCTACGAGCAGTACTTC. Protein: CASSLSSGGYEQYF.